This TCR beta chain was documented in a study of T cell changes during pregnancy in multiple sclerosis. The method was immunoSEQ multiplex PCR; TCRdb's version includes in-frame clones alone and lacks a portion of them. Among some 64,000 clones listed, 90% were seen once. The sequence was collected from a female donor in good health, enrolled as a control in a pregnancy study. This specimen consisted of peripheral blood, obtained in the first trimester of pregnancy.

In DNA form, the CDR3 reads TGTGCCAGCAGCGTAAAGTTACAGGGCTCCTACAATGAGCAGTTCTTC. As protein: CASSVKLQGSYNEQFF. This chain joins TRBV9 and TRBJ2-1, with D possibly being TRBD1 (6 bases). The CDR3 is 16 residues long. Germline V CDR1 and CDR2: SGDLS, YYNGEE. Trimming shortened V by 1 base and J by 0 bases, and 11 bases separated the two germline ends.